This passage covers 5 T cell receptor beta chains from one sample sequenced in a study of blood T cells in healthy people across ages. Through a sample-barcoded 5' primer and a J-beta primer mix, a second PCR was run for about 7 to 12 cycles. MiXCR, run by TCRdb on the 5' RACE reads, gives a single entry per CDR3 protein. The table shows about 840,000 distinct CDR3 sequences, with 29% occurring only once. The data were also submitted as part of a second study, on T cells of mothers and their children.

The sequenced material came from blood. The receptor set was obtained from a woman in her thirties or forties in good health.

The rearrangement uses TRBV29-1 and TRBJ1-4, with TRBD1 identical over 8 bases. V gave up 3 bases and J gave up 8 bases; unmatched junction bases: 11. This CDR3 comprises 15 residues. Germline V lookup: CDR1 SQVTM, CDR2 ANQGSEA. CDR3 nucleotides: TGCAGCGTTGAGGAAATCGACAGGGGTGGAGAAAAACTGTTTTTT. As protein: CSVEEIDRGGEKLFF.

This clonotype turned up a few times. In DNA form, the CDR3 reads TGTGCCAGCAGCCGTGGGACTAGCGGGGCGAATGAGCAGTTCTTC. This encodes CASSRGTSGANEQFF. V is TRBV9 and J is TRBJ2-1; 13 bases are a match to TRBD2. With 4 bases clipped from V and 7 bases from J, the junction kept 5 bases outside the gene matches. The length of the CDR3 is 15 residues. Germline V gives CDR1 SGDLS, CDR2 YYNGEE.

The chain couples TRBV20-1 to TRBJ2-1; D is unresolved. The CDR3 has 15 amino acids. V was trimmed by 5 bases and J by 1 base, leaving 15 bases between them. CDR1 is DFQATT, CDR2 SNEGSKA, per germline (reference sequence). The CDR3 DNA is TGCAGTGCTGCTAGAGGTCCTCGATCCTACAATGAGCAGTTCTTC. As protein: CSAARGPRSYNEQFF.

In its sample, this clonotype was seen a few times. The J gene is TRBJ2-5, the V gene TRBV5-1; D may be TRBD2 (5 bases). Trimming took off 4 bases at V and 3 bases at J, with 13 bases between the two ends. This CDR3 is 14 amino acids long. From germline, CDR1 is SGHRS and CDR2 YFSETQ. The CDR3 region has the DNA TGCGCCAGCAGCGCGACGGACTCCGAAGAGACCCAGTACTTC. This codes for CASSATDSEETQYF.

This clonotype occurred once. The chain combines TRBV7-2 with TRBJ1-2, with 7 bases fitting TRBD1. CDR1 is SGHTA, CDR2 FQGNSA, per germline. The V gene end was trimmed by 5 bases and the J gene end by 5 bases; junction bases not matched to a gene: 5. This CDR3 is 13 amino acids long. In DNA form, the CDR3 reads TGTGCCAGCAGCATAGGGACAGAATATGGCTACACCTTC. This translates into CASSIGTEYGYTF. The full variable domain, in which reference TRBV7-2 and TRBJ1-2 provide the parts outside the CDR3, is GAGVSQSPSNKVTEKGKDVELRCDPISGHTALYWYRQSLGQGLEFLIYFQGNSAPDKSGLPSDRFSAERTGGSVSTLTIQRTQQEDSAVYLCASSIGTEYGYTFGSGTRLTVV.